This T cell receptor (beta chain) was identified during a study of control samples from healthy donors and cancer patients. The repertoire was sequenced with immunoSEQ multiplex PCR; TCRdb's copy has only in-frame clones and lacks some. The sample includes about 160,000 clones, around 95% seen only once; the top ten take 8.5%. CDR1 is KGHSH, CDR2 LQKENI, per germline. The CDR3 covers 18 residues. Trimming left V 2 bases short and J 5 bases short, with 24 bases between. The rearrangement joins TRBV18 to TRBJ1-2, with D tentatively TRBD1 (6 bases). The sample consisted of blood. The TCR sequence derives from a woman aged 40 to 50 in good health. DNA of the CDR3: TGTGCCAGCTCACCAGTTGTTAAGGGACAAAAAAACTTTTATGGCTACACCTTC. As protein: CASSPVVKGQKNFYGYTF.